This T cell receptor (beta chain) was obtained from a study of Tregs in tolerant kidney transplant recipients. CDR1 and CDR2 (germline): SGHNT, YYREEE (reference sequence). This CDR3 contains 16 residues. V lost 4 bases to trimming and J lost 5 bases; unmatched junction nucleotides: 10. Study findings and constraints: The small number of patients limits these findings pending further validation.

For this clone: Its antigen is still unknown.

Assay used: immunoSEQ multiplex PCR; TCRdb lists only in-frame clones, some missing. The repertoire includes fewer than 150,000 clones, about 90% of them detected once, and around 0.6% sits in the top ten. Unstimulated Tregs (CD4+CD25+CD127-) and CD4+CD25- non-Tregs were sorted from PBMCs. The chain recombines TRBV5-4 with TRBJ2-5, with 11 nucleotides matching TRBD2. The receptor was derived from a human donor in good health. The sample consisted of CD4+ T cells from blood. The CDR3 loop reads CASSAGTSGIMETQYF. CDR3 bases: TGTGCCAGCAGCGCCGGGACTAGCGGAATAATGGAGACCCAGTACTTC.